Following are 6 T cell receptor beta chains from one sample sequenced in a study of Graves' ophthalmopathy and Graves' hyperthyroidism. The authors amplified TCR beta CDR3 regions, and they did so from RNA transcripts for repertoire sequencing. After a first-round RT-PCR with HTBI primers, a second-round multiplex PCR was run. TCRdb re-analysed the multiplex PCR reads in MiXCR, keeping a single row per CDR3 protein. The sample has around 1.1 million distinct CDR3 sequences, approximately 35% seen once; the top ten hold around 10%. The specimen sequenced was peripheral blood or thyroid tissue (not recorded which). These receptors originate from an adult man with Graves' hyperthyroidism.

This clonotype was counted at least ten times. V and J are TRBV19 and TRBJ1-1, with a possible D match to TRBD1 (6 bases). Germline V gives CDR1 LNHDA, CDR2 SQIVND (reference sequence). CDR3 length: 14 residues. V lost 5 bases, J lost 4 bases, and 14 bases lay in between. This CDR3 reads CASSAQGIGTEAFF. CDR3 nucleotides: TGTGCCAGTAGTGCACAGGGAATTGGCACTGAAGCTTTCTTT.

The chain uses TRBV29-1 and TRBJ1-4; TRBD1 aligns across 9 bases. Germline loops: CDR1 SQVTM, CDR2 ANQGSEA. V was pared by 7 bases and J by 2 bases, with 5 bases of the junction left unmatched. This CDR3 is built from 14 residues. The CDR3 DNA reads TGCAGCGGGGGGACAGGGAGTACTAATGAAAAACTGTTTTTT. This sequence encodes CSGGTGSTNEKLFF.

This clonotype was recorded many times. The rearrangement uses TRBV11-2 and TRBJ2-5; tentative D call: TRBD2 (6 bases). The germline CDR1 and CDR2 sequences are SGHAT and FQNNGV. Trimming shortened V by 4 bases and J by 4 bases, and 10 bases separated the two germline ends. The CDR3 spans 13 residues. The chain's CDR3 is CASSSAGRETQYF. CDR3 DNA: TGTGCCAGCAGCTCGGCGGGGCGAGAGACCCAGTACTTC.

This clonotype was observed a few times. The CDR3 coding sequence is TGCAGTGCTCTACCATTACTAGCGGGGGATGATGAGACCCAGTACTTC. Its protein product is CSALPLLAGDDETQYF. The gene calls are TRBV20-1 and TRBJ2-5, with TRBD2 matching over 11 bases. This CDR3 spans 16 amino acids. V shed 5 bases and J 5 bases; nucleotides not matched to a gene: 13. Germline values: CDR1 DFQATT, CDR2 SNEGSKA (reference sequence).

This clonotype was counted only a few times. This sequence joins TRBV7-2 and TRBJ2-2, with a weak D call TRBD1 (5 bases). The CDR3 covers 16 residues. CDR1 SGHTA and CDR2 FQGNSA come from the germline V gene. V was trimmed by 5 bases and J by 6 bases, leaving 19 bases between them. The CDR3 sequence is CASSADGKGIPGELFF. The CDR3 region has the DNA TGTGCCAGCAGCGCCGACGGAAAGGGGATCCCCGGGGAGCTGTTTTTT.

This clonotype was found a few times. A much bigger clone sits one base away, suggesting this may be a read error. This rearrangement joins TRBV6-2 or TRBV6-3 to TRBJ2-5, with 7 bases matching TRBD2. Germline V gene lookup returns CDR1 MNHEY and CDR2 SVGEGT. J gave up 3 bases and V 6 bases, and 4 bases lay outside the gene matches. The CDR3 sequence is 13 residues long. Written as DNA, the CDR3 is TGTGCCAGCAGGAGGGGACTAAAAGAGACCCAGTACTTC. Translating it yields CASRRGLKETQYF.